The source of this T cell receptor beta chain is a study of cytomegalovirus exposure and HLA in healthy donors (TCRdb year 2017). Regarding the complete study: An earlier analysis of under 600 of the donors reported 250 to 300 Gb of sequence data and 117 million unique TCR beta sequences from roughly 180 million T cells. All discovery cohort repertoires had been generated using a single sequencing platform. Across approximately 400 genotyped donors of the cohort, an average of about 200,000 unique TCR beta nucleotide sequences per donor were sequenced, and approximately 17% of those sequences were non-productive. The study aimed to test whether signatures of past pathogen exposure could be identified by cataloging public T cell receptors. An early release covering roughly 600 HLA-typed donors comprised approximately 290 gigabases of sequencing data and approximately 85 million unique TCR sequences. The number of typed donors differed by locus: about 629-640 for A, B, C, DRB1 and DQB1; approximately 530 for DQA1; 606 for DPA1; and roughly 490 for DPB1. The later analysis used no new phenotypic data to find candidate immune exposures, relying instead on TCR beta sequences and their occurrence across donors. Among the roughly 430 genotyped donors, around 81% belonged to the genetic ancestry cluster associated with self-reported Caucasian donors. A later analysis re-analyzed previously published TCR beta repertoires from roughly 630 donors and added high-resolution HLA genotyping to study TCR occurrence patterns. High-throughput TCR immunosequencing, statistical association of individual TCRs with disease status, and machine learning were combined to predict cytomegalovirus infection status. Several DR-DQ haplotypes were treated as single units for association and clustering because of strong linkage in the cohort. Besides the first cohort of roughly 640 subjects, a separate validation cohort made up of over 100 different subjects was used. Both class I and class II loci were covered by HLA typing, at four-digit resolution. An earlier analysis of approximately 630 of the donors applied high-throughput TCR beta sequencing to assess whether each TCR beta V gene segment acted as functional or pseudogenic. Donor age, sex, ethnicity and CMV serostatus were collected together with the repertoire data. Using immunosequencing, the study profiled T cell repertoires from 500 to 800 subjects and related those repertoires to cytomegalovirus serostatus. A later genetic analysis used genome-wide SNP genotypes for about 60% of the roughly 700 donors, treating that subset as a discovery cohort.

There are 18 amino acids in the CDR3, from cysteine to phenylalanine inclusive. CDR3 DNA is the only sequence kept; it has 54 bases, read in frame from the first base. A distance of 20 bases separates the germline ends of V and J, which lose 2 bases and 0 bases respectively. Via the germline V gene (reference sequence), CDR1 is LNHNV and CDR2 YYDKDF. The research as a whole found: In an earlier analysis of some 500 of the donors, most TCR beta V segments appeared in productive rearrangements about 90% or about 30% of the time, broadly matching IMGT annotations. Linkage disequilibrium might explain the correlated functional status among segregating V segments, but an unknown experimental factor could not be ruled out. A group of highly shared sequence variants was considered likely to be a technical artifact of the sequencing pipeline. Presence/absence analyses assumed roughly uniform sequencing depth across donors, an assumption that may not hold. A few of the identified cytomegalovirus-associated TCR beta chains were confirmed in vitro to be specific for cytomegalovirus antigens. The study listed 150 to 200 TCR beta chains as associated with cytomegalovirus. V-gene and J-gene trimming of TCR beta chains was associated with a missense DCLRE1C variant in a later genetic analysis, and the association was replicated in an independent cohort. Immune exposure information for the cohort was limited to CMV serostatus. Because counts were too low, 15 to 20 rarely observed V segments, including chromosome 9 orphons, were left out of the earlier analysis of 500 to 750 of the donors. This cohort had only TCR beta chains sequenced, and the lack of alpha or paired-chain data limited which features could be detected. According to a later analysis, most CMV-associated TCR beta chains appeared to be HLA-restricted, and the HLA associations seemed to be driven largely by CMV exposure. Several of the top co-occurrence clusters appeared to be linked to parvovirus B19, influenza, CMV and Epstein-Barr virus, according to a later analysis. HLA typing was unavailable for some donors at each locus, so association tests used only the typed subset. According to a later analysis, TCR association rates differed among HLA loci, with DRB1 alleles showing the most associated TCRs and HLA-C alleles showing the fewest. Across donors, most TCR sequences were observed very rarely, whereas some public TCRs were present in many individuals. The 87-base-pair reads could not distinguish some IMGT-functional V segments, including TRBV6-2 and TRBV6-3, so those segments were excluded. The authors suggested that the approach could potentially be generalized to other disease states and immunological phenotypes. In both the original and validation cohorts, the classifier was reported to diagnose cytomegalovirus status with high specificity and sensitivity. Compared with the approximately 720-donor mean, donors in an Asian-associated ancestry cluster had fewer N-insertions in productive TCRs, according to a later genetic analysis. A further reported finding was that TCR beta sequences accurately predicted the HLA-A and HLA-B alleles for most subjects in the first cohort. A later analysis associated 16,951 TCR beta sequences with specific HLA alleles at a false discovery rate of 0.05. In a later analysis, HLA-associated TCR beta chains showed more clonal expansion and lower generation probabilities than non-associated chains that were equally common. When HLA alleles, especially DR and DQ, strongly co-occurred, TCR associations were difficult to assign to individual alleles.

Preparation of the library involved the immunoSEQ multiplex PCR assay. The multiplex PCR relied on a mix of 60 forward primers for TCR Vbeta segments and 13 reverse primers for TCR Jbeta segments. The CDR3 region of rearranged TCR beta genes was amplified from genomic DNA with a multiplex PCR assay. On the Illumina HiSeq System, the amplified TCR beta libraries were sequenced as 87-base-pair reads. Regarding the original processing steps: Across the 500 to 750 repertoires, a later analysis counted approximately 75 million unique TCR beta chains, approximately 10 million of which were shared by at least two donors. Raw reads were error-corrected and collapsed into unique sequences with a nearest-neighbor algorithm that merged closely related sequences to remove PCR and sequencing errors. To assign V, D and J gene segments, CDR3 sequences were aligned to IMGT reference sequences. For a sequence to be retained, a match of at least six nucleotides to both a V gene segment and a J gene segment was required. Rearrangements were classified as productive when the CDR3 lacked stop codons and remained in frame with V and J, and all other rearrangements were classified as non-productive. Following IMGT convention, CDR3 was defined as the stretch from the second conserved V-encoded cysteine up to the conserved J-encoded phenylalanine. The earlier analysis of approximately 500 of the donors excluded sequences that lacked an unambiguous match to a single V gene segment. In an earlier analysis of 587 of the donors, a V segment was called functional when productive rearrangements were above 56.7%, and segregating when the standard deviation between donors exceeded 5%. A statistical classification framework was developed to diagnose cytomegalovirus status using the catalog of TCR beta chain sequences. In a later analysis, TCR nucleotide sequences were compared against IMGT/GENE-DB human TR gene sequences so that V and J genes could be assigned. In a later analysis, CDR3 sequences and most-parsimonious VDJ recombination scenarios were assigned using the TCRdist pipeline. In a later analysis, each TCR beta chain was defined by its CDR3 amino acid sequence together with its V-gene family, and reads without a unique V-gene family were excluded. As a way to deal with suspected cross-contamination and a sequencing artifact, a later analysis dropped 450 to 600 nucleotide sequences that were highly shared and had low generation probability. In a later analysis, a clonal expansion index for each public chain was calculated from normalized within-repertoire ranks of inferred template counts. A later analysis computed generation probabilities with a VDJ recombination model fitted to out-of-frame rearrangements, and checked the results against IGoR. In a later analysis, hypergeometric tests were used to score TCR-TCR, TCR-HLA and TCR-CMV co-occurrence, with a repertoire-size bias correction applied to TCR pairs. False discovery rates were estimated in a later analysis by permuting HLA or CMV assignments 20 times. In a later analysis, co-occurring TCRs were grouped using DBSCAN, with TCRdist sequence similarity added in when clustering inside HLA-allele-positive subsets. For co-occurrence clustering, repertoires with fewer than 30,000 or more than 120,000 public chains were excluded, along with roughly 5 repertoires with anomalous nucleotide sharing. Held by TCRdb, this immuneACCESS table contains in-frame sequences only and omits some clones. Under half of the omission traces to an unresolved V gene where checked; the cause of the rest is unknown. The V and J calls and the clone size are those of that table, but D and trimming were determined from the DNA. The sample includes fewer than 200,000 clones, with approximately 84% observed a single time. The ten biggest clones cover less than 3.5% of the sample.

For this clone: It has no known antigen specificity. Base qualities are not at hand, and no much larger clone is one base apart.

The cohort consisted of approximately 670 healthy bone marrow donors. At the time of sampling, all cohort members were nominally healthy, though unrecorded immune exposures were likely present. The donor was CMV seronegative and was included in the group of a few hundred seronegative cohort members. A peripheral blood sample was collected from each donor, and TCR beta sequencing was performed on peripheral blood mononuclear cells. Genomic DNA was extracted from the blood cell samples with the Qiagen DNeasy Blood Extraction Kit. The specimen was PBMCs. The receptor was derived from a female donor in good health and CMV-seronegative. The sequence joins TRBV15 to TRBJ2-7, and perhaps TRBD2 as D gene, on 6 matching bases. The nucleotide sequence reads as follows: TGTGCCACCAGCAGATCTGCTAGGTGGACTACGAGCTCCTACGAGCAGTACTTC. Its coded protein is CATSRSARWTTSSYEQYF.